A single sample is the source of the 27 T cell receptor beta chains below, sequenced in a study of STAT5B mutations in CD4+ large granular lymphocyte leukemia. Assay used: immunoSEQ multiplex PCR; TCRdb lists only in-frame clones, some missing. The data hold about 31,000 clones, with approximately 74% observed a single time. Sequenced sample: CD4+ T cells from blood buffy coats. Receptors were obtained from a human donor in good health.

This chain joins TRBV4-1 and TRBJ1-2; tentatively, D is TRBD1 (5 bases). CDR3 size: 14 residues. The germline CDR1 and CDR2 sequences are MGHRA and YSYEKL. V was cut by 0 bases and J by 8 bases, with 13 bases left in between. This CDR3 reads CASSQDRGVGGYTF. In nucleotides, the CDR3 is TGCGCCAGCAGCCAAGATCGAGGGGTGGGAGGCTACACCTTC.

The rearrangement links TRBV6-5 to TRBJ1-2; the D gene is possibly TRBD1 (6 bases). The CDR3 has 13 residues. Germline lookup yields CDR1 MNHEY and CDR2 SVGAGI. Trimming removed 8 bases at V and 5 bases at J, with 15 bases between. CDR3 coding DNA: TGTGCCAGCGGCCCAGGGGCTCGGTATGGCTACACCTTC. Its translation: CASGPGARYGYTF.

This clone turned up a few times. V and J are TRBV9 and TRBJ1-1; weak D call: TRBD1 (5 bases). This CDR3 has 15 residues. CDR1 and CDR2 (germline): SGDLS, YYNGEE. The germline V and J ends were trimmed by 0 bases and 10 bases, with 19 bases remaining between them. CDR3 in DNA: TGTGCCAGCAGCGTAGTACGAGGGGTATGGTATGGAGCTTTCTTT. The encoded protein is CASSVVRGVWYGAFF.

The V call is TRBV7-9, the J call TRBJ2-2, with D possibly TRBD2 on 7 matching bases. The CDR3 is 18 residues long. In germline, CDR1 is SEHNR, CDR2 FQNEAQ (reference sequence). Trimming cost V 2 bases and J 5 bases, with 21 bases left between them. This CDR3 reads CASSLRQAVGLGTGELFF. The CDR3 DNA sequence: TGTGCCAGCAGCTTACGACAGGCGGTTGGACTAGGAACCGGGGAGCTGTTTTTT. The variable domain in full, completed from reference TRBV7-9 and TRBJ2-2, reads DTGVSQNPRHKITKRGQNVTFRCDPISEHNRLYWYRQTLGQGPEFLTYFQNEAQLEKSRLLSDRFSAERPKGSFSTLEIQRTEQGDSAMYLCASSLRQAVGLGTGELFFGEGSRLTVL.

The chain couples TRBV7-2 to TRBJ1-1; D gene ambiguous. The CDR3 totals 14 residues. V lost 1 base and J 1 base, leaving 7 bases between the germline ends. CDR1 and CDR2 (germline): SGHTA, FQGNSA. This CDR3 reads CASSLGGKNTEAFF. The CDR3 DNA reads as TGTGCCAGCAGCTTAGGAGGCAAGAACACTGAAGCTTTCTTT.

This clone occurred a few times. CDR3: CAISESSQSYGYTF. The CDR3 nucleotides read TGTGCCATCAGTGAGTCGAGTCAGAGCTATGGCTACACCTTC. The chain has TRBV10-3 and TRBJ1-2, with D unclear. V was shortened by 0 bases and J by 4 bases, with 9 bases between the two germline ends. Germline lookup yields CDR1 ENHRY and CDR2 SYGVKD. The CDR3 is 14 residues long.

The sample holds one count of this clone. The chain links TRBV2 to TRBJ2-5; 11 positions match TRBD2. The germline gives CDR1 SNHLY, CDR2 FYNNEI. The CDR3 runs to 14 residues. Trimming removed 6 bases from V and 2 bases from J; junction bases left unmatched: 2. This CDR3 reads CASRTSGMQETQYF. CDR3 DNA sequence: TGTGCCAGCAGGACTAGCGGGATGCAAGAGACCCAGTACTTC. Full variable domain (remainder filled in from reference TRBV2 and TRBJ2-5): EPEVTQTPSHQVTQMGQEVILRCVPISNHLYFYWYRQILGQKVEFLVSFYNNEISEKSEIFDDQFSVERPDGSNFTLKIRSTKLEDSAMYFCASRTSGMQETQYFGPGTRLLVL.

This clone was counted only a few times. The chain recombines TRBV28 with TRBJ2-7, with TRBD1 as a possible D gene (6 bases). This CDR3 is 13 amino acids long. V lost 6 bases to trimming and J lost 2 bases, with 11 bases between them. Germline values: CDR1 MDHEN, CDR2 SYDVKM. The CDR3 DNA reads TGTGCCAGCAGCCGAGGACAGCCCTACGAGCAGTACGTC. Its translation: CASSRGQPYEQYV.

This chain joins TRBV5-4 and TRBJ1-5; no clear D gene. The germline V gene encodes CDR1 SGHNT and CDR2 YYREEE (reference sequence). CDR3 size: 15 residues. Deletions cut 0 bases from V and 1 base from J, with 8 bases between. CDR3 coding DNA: TGTGCCAGCAGCTTGGGGGGTGGCAGCAATCAGCCCCAGCATTTT. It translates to CASSLGGGSNQPQHF.

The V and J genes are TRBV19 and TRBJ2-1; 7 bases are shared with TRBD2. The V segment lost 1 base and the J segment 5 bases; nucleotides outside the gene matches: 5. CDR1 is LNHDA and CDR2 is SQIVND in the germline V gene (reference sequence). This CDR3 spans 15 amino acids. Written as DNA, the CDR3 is TGTGCCAGTAGTATAGGTCTAGCGGTCCACAATGAGCAGTTCTTC. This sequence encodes CASSIGLAVHNEQFF.

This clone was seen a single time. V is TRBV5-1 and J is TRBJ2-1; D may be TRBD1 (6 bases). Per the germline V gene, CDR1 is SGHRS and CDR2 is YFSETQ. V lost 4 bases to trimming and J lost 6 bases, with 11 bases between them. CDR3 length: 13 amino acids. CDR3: CASSLRTANEQFF. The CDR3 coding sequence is TGCGCCAGCAGCCTAAGGACAGCCAATGAGCAGTTCTTC.

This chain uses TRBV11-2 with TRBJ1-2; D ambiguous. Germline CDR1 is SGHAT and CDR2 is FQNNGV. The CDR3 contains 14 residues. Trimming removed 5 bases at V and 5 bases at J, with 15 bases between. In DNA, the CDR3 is TGTGCCAGCAGCCCCGGGTCAGGTTCATATGGCTACACCTTC. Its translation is CASSPGSGSYGYTF.

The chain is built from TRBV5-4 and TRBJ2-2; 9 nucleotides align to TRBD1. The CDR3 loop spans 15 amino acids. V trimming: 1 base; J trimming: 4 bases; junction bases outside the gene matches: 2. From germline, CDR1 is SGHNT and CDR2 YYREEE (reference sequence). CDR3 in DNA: TGTGCCAGCAGCTTGAGGACAGGGGCCACCGGGGAGCTGTTTTTT. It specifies CASSLRTGATGELFF.

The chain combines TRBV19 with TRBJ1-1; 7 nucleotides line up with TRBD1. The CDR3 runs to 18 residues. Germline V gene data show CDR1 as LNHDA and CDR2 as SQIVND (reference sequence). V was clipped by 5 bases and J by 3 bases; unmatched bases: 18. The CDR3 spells CASSSPVPNRGRDTEAFF. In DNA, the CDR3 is TGTGCCAGTAGTTCGCCCGTTCCGAACAGGGGAAGGGACACTGAAGCTTTCTTT.

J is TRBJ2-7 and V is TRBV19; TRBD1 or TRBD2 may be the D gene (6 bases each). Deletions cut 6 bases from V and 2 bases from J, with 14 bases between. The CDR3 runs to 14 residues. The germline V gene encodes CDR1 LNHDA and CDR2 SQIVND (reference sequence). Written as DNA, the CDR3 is TGTGCCAGTAGCGAACAGGGAGGAACCTACGAGCAGTACTTC. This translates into CASSEQGGTYEQYF.

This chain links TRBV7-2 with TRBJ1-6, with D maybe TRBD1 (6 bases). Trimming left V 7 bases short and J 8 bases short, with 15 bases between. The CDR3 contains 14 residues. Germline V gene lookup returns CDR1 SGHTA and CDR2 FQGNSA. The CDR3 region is CASTPEGGYSPLHF. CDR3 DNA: TGTGCCAGCACTCCCGAGGGGGGGTATTCACCCCTCCACTTT.

The CDR3 DNA reads TGTGCCAGCATGGAGAGGGGGGGAGAAACTGAAGCTTTCTTT. Its translation: CASMERGGETEAFF. The genes are TRBV13 and TRBJ1-1; TRBD1 is a possible D gene (6 bases). Germline V gives CDR1 PRHDT, CDR2 FYEKMQ (reference sequence). V was pared by 7 bases and J by 5 bases, with 17 bases between. This CDR3 region has 14 residues.

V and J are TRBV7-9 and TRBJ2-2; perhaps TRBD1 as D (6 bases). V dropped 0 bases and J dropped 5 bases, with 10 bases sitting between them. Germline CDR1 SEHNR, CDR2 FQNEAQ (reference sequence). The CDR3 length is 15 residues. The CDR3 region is CASSLAQGVTGELFF. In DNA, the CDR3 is TGTGCCAGCAGCTTAGCACAGGGAGTTACCGGGGAGCTGTTTTTT. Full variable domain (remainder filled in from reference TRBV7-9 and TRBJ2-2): DTGVSQNPRHKITKRGQNVTFRCDPISEHNRLYWYRQTLGQGPEFLTYFQNEAQLEKSRLLSDRFSAERPKGSFSTLEIQRTEQGDSAMYLCASSLAQGVTGELFFGEGSRLTVL.

The CDR3 reads CASSLDGSLTAQETQYF. CDR3 in DNA: TGTGCCAGCAGCTTAGATGGGTCGTTAACGGCCCAAGAGACCCAGTACTTC. The chain couples TRBV11-2 to TRBJ2-5; D is uncertain. Trimming shortened V by 0 bases and J by 1 base, and 15 bases separated the two germline ends. Germline-derived CDR1 and CDR2 are SGHAT and FQNNGV. The CDR3 runs 17 residues.

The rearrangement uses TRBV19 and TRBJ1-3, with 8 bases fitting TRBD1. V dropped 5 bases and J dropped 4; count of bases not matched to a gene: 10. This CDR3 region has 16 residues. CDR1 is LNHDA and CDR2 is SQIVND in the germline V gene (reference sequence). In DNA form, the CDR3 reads TGTGCCAGTAGTTCCGGGACAGGTTATCCCGGAAACACCATATATTTT. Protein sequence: CASSSGTGYPGNTIYF.

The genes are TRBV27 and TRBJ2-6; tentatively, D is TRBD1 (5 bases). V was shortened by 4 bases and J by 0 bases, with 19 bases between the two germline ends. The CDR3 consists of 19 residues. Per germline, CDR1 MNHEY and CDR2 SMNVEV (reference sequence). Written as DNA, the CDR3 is TGTGCCAGCAGTTCAGCACCCGGTCGACAGACCTCTGGGGCCAACGTCCTGACTTTC. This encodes CASSSAPGRQTSGANVLTF.

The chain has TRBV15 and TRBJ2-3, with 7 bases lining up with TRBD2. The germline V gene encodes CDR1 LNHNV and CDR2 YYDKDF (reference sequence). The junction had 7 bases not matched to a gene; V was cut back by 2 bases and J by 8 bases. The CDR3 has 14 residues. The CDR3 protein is CATSRSLAVITQYF. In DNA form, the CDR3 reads TGTGCCACCAGCAGAAGCCTAGCGGTAATTACGCAGTATTTT.

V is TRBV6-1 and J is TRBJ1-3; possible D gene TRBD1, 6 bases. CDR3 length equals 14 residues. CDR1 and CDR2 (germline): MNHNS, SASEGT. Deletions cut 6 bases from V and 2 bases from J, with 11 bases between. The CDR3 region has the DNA TGTGCCAGCAGCGCCAGGGGAACTGGAAACACCATATATTTT. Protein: CASSARGTGNTIYF.

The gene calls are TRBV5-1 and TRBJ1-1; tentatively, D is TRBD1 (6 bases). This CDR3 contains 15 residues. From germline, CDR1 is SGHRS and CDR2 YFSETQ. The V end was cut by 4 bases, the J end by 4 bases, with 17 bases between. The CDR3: CASSPRGGAGTEAFF. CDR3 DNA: TGCGCCAGCAGCCCAAGAGGGGGGGCTGGCACTGAAGCTTTCTTT.

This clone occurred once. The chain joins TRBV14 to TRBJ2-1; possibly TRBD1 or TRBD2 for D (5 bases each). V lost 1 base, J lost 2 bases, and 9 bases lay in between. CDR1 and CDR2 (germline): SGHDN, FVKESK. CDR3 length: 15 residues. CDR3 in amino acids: CASSQVRDAYNEQFF. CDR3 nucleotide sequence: TGTGCCAGCAGCCAAGTCAGGGACGCCTACAATGAGCAGTTCTTC.

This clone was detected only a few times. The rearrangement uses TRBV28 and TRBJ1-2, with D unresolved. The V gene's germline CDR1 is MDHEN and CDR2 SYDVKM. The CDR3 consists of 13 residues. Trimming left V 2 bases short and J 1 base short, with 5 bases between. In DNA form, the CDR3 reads TGTGCCAGCAGTTTAAGGGATAACTATGGCTACACCTTC. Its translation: CASSLRDNYGYTF.

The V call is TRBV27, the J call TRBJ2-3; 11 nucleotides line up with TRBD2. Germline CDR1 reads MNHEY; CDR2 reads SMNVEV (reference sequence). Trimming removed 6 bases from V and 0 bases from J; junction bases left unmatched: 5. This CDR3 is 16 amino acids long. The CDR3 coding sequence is TGTGCCAGCAGCCTGGGACTAGCGGCAAGCACAGATACGCAGTATTTT. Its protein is CASSLGLAASTDTQYF.